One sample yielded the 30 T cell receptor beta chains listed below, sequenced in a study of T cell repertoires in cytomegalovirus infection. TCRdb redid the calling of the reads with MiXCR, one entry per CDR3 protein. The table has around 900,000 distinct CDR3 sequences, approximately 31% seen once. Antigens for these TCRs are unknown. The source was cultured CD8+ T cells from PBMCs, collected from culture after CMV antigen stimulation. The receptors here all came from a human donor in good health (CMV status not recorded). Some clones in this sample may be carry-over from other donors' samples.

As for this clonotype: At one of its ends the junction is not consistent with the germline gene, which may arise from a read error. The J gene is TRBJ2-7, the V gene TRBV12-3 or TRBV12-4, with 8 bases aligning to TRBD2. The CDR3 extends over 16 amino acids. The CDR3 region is CASSFGAGGPFYGQYF. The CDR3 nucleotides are TGTGCCAGCAGTTTCGGGGCGGGGGGCCCGTTCTACGGGCAGTACTTC.

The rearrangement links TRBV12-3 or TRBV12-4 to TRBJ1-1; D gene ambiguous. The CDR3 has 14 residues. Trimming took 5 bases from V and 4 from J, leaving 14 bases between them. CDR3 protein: CASSPSPGGTEAFF. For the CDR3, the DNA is TGTGCCAGCAGTCCGAGCCCCGGCGGCACTGAAGCTTTCTTT.

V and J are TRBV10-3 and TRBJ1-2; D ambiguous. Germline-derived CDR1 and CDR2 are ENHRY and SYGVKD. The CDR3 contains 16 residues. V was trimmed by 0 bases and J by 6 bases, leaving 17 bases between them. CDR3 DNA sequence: TGTGCCATCAGTGAGTCGAAGGCGGACCTAAGAGATGGCTACACCTTC. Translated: CAISESKADLRDGYTF.

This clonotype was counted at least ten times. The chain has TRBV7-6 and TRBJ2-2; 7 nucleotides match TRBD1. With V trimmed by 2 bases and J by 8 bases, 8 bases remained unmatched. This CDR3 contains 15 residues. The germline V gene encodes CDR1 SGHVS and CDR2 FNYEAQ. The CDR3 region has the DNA TGTGCCAGCAGCTTATGGGAGACAGGGAAGGGGGAGCTGTTTTTT. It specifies CASSLWETGKGELFF.

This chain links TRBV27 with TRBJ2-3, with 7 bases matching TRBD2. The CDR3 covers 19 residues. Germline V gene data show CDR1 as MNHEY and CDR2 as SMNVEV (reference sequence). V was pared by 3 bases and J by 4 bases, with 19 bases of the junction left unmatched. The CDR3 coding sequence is TGTGCCAGCAGTTTTAGGACTAGTTATGGACCCTACGGCGCAGATACGCAGTATTTT. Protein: CASSFRTSYGPYGADTQYF.

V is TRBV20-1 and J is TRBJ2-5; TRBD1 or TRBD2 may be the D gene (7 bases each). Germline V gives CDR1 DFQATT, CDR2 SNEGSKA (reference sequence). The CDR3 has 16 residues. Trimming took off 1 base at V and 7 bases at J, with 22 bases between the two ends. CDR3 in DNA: TGCAGTGCTAGAGGTCTCAGGGGGGGGTCTACGGGGACCCAGTACTTC. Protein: CSARGLRGGSTGTQYF.

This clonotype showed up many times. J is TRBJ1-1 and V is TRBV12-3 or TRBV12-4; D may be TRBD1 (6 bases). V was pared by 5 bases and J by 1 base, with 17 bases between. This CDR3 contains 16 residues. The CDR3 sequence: CASSTRGGFTNTEAFF. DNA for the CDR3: TGTGCCAGCAGTACCCGAGGGGGATTTACGAACACTGAAGCTTTCTTT.

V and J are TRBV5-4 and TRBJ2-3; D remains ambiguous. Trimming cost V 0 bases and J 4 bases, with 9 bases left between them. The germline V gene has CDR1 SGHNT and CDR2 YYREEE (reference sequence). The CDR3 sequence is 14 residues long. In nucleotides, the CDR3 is TGTGCCAGCAGCTTGGTTGCGGACGCAGATACGCAGTATTTT. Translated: CASSLVADADTQYF.

The CDR3 nucleotides are TGTGCCAGCAGCTCACCCGCTGAAAAACTGTTTTTT. Translated: CASSSPAEKLFF. The chain uses TRBV7-9 and TRBJ1-4; D remains unclear. CDR3 size: 12 residues. CDR1 and CDR2 (germline): SEHNR, FQNEAQ (reference sequence). V lost 4 bases, J lost 7 bases, and 7 bases lay in between.

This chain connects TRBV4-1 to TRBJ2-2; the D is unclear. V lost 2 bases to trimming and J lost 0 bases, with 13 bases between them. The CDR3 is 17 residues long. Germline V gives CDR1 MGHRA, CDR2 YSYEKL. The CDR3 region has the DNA TGCGCCAGCAGCCAATTTCCTGGCCTAGCGAACACCGGGGAGCTGTTTTTT. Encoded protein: CASSQFPGLANTGELFF.

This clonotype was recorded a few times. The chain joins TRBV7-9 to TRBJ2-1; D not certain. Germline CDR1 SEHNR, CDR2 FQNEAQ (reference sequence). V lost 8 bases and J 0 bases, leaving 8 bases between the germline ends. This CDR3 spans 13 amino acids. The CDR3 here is CASQKSSYNEQFF. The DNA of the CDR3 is TGTGCCAGCCAAAAAAGCTCCTACAATGAGCAGTTCTTC.

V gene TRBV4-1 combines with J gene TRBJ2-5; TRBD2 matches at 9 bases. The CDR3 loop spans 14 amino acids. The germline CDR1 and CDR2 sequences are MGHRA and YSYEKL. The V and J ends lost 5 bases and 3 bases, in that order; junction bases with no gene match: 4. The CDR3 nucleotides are TGCGCCAGCAGCTTAGCGGGGGTTGAAGAGACCCAGTACTTC. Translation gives CASSLAGVEETQYF.

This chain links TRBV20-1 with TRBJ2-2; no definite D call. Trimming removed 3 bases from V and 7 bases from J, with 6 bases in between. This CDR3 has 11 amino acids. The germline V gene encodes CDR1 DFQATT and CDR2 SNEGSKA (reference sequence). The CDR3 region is CSASPDGELFF. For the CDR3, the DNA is TGCAGTGCTAGTCCGGACGGGGAGCTGTTTTTT.

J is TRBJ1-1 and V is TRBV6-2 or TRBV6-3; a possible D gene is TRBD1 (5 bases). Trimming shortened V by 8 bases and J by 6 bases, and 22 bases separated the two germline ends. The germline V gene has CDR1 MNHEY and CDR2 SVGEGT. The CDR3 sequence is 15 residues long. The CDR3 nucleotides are TGTGCCAGCTACCCGCCGGGACGGGGAACGTCTGAAGCTTTCTTT. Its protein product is CASYPPGRGTSEAFF.

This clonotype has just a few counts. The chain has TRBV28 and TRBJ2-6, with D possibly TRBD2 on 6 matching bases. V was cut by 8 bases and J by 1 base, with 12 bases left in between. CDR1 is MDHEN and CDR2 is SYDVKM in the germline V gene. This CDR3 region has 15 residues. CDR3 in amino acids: CASVGGPSGANVLTF. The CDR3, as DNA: TGTGCCAGCGTCGGGGGTCCTTCTGGGGCCAACGTCCTGACTTTC.

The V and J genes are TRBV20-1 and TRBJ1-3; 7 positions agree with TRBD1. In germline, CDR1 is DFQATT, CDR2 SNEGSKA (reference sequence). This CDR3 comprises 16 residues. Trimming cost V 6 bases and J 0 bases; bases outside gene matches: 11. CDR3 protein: CSALYPQGNSGNTIYF. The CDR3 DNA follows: TGCAGTGCCCTCTACCCACAGGGGAACTCTGGAAACACCATATATTTT.

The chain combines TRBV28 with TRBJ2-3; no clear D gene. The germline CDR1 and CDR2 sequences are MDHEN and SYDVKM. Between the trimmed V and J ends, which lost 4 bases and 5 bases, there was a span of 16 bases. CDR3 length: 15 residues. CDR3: CASSSHEDAVDTQYF. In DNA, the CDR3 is TGTGCCAGCAGTTCACACGAGGACGCCGTAGATACGCAGTATTTT. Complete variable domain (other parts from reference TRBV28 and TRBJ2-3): DVKVTQSSRYLVKRTGEKVFLECVQDMDHENMFWYRQDPGLGLRLIYFSYDVKMKEKGDIPEGYSVSREKKERFSLILESASTNQTSMYLCASSSHEDAVDTQYFGPGTRLTVL.

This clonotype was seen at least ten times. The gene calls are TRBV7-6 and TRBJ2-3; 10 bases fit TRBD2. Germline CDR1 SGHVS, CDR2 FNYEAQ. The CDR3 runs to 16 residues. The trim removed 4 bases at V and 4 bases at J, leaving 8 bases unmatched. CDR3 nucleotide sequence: TGTGCCAGCAGCTCCCAACTAGCGGGGTTAGCAGATACGCAGTATTTT. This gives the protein CASSSQLAGLADTQYF.

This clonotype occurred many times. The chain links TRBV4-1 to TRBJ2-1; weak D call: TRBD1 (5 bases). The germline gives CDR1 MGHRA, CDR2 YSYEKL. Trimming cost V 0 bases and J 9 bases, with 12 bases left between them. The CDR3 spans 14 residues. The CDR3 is CASSQDQGEGEQFF. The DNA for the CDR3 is TGCGCCAGCAGCCAAGATCAAGGGGAAGGTGAGCAGTTCTTC.

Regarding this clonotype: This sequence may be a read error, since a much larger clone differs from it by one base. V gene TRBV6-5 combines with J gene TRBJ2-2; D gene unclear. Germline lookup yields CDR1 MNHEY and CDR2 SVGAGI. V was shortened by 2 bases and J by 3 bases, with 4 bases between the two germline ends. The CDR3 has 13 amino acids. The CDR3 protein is CASSYVDTGELFF. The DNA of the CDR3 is TGTGCCAGCAGTTACGTGGACACCGGGGAGCTGTTTTTT.

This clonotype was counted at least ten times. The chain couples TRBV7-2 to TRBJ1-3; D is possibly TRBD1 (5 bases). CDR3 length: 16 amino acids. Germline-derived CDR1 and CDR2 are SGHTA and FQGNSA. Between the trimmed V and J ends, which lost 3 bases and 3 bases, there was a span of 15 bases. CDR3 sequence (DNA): TGTGCCAGCAGCTTTCGTGACAGAGGGATTGGAAACACCATATATTTT. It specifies CASSFRDRGIGNTIYF.

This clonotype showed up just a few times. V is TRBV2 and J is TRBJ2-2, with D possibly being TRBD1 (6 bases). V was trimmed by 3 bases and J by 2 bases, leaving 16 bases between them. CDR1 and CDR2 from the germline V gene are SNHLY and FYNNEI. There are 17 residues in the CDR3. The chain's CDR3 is CASSEEEDRTNTGELFF. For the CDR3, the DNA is TGTGCCAGCAGTGAGGAGGAGGACAGAACCAACACCGGGGAGCTGTTTTTT.

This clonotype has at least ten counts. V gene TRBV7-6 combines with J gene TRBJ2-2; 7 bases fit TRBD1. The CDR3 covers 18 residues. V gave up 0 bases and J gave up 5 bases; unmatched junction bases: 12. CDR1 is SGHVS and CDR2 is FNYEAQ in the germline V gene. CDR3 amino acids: CASSLAPRATGPTGELFF. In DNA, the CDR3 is TGTGCCAGCAGCTTAGCTCCCAGGGCGACAGGGCCGACCGGGGAGCTGTTTTTT.

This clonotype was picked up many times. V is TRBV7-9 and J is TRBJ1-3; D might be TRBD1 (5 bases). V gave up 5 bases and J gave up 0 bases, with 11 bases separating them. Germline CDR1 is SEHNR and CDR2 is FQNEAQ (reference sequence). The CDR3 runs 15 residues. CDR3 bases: TGTGCCAGCAGCGGGGCCGTGAGCTCTGGAAACACCATATATTTT. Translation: CASSGAVSSGNTIYF.

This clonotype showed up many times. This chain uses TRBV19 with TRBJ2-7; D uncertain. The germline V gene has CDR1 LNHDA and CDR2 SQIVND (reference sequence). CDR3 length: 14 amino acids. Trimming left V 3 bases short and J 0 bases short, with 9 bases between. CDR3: CASSIEADSYEQYF. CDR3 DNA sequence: TGTGCCAGTAGTATTGAGGCGGACTCCTACGAGCAGTACTTC.

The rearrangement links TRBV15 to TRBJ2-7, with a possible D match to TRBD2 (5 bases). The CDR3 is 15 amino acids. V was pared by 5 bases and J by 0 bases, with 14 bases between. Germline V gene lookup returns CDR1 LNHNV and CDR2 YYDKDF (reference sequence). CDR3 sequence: CATSLPRESSYEQYV. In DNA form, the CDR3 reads TGTGCCACCAGCCTCCCCCGGGAATCCTCCTACGAGCAGTACGTC.

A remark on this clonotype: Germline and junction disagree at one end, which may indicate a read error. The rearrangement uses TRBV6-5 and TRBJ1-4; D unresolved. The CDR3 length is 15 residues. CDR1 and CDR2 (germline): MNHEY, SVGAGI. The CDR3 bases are TGTGCCAGCAGTTACTCGTCCAGGCCTAATGAAAGACTGTTTTTT. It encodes CASSYSSRPNERLFF.

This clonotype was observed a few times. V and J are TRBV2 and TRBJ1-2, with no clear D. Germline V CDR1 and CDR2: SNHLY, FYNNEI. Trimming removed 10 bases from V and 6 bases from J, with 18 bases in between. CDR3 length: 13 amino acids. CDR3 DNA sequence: TGTGCCACCACAGACGGGCCTCGGGATGGCTACACCTTC. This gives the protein CATTDGPRDGYTF.

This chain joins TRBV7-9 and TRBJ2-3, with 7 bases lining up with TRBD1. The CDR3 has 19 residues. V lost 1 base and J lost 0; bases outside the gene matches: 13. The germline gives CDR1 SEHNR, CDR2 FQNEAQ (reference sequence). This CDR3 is CASSLVPGRSGQSTDTQYF. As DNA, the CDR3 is TGTGCCAGCAGCTTAGTCCCGGGTAGGTCGGGACAGAGCACAGATACGCAGTATTTT. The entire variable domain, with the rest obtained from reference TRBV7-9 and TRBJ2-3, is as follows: DTGVSQNPRHKITKRGQNVTFRCDPISEHNRLYWYRQTLGQGPEFLTYFQNEAQLEKSRLLSDRFSAERPKGSFSTLEIQRTEQGDSAMYLCASSLVPGRSGQSTDTQYFGPGTRLTVL.

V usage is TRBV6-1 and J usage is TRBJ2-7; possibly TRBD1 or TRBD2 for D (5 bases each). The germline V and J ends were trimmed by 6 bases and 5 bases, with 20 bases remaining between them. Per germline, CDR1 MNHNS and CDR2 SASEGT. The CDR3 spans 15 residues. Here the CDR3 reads CASSRRDQSLDEQYF. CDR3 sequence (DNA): TGTGCCAGCAGCCGCCGGGACCAAAGTTTGGACGAGCAGTACTTC.